Here is one T cell receptor beta chain with its context. This record belongs to a study of tumor and adjacent non-tumor tissue in lung cancer. Three rounds of nested PCR, following a modified ARM-PCR protocol, produced the TCRbeta library. TCRdb independently ran MiXCR on the multiplex PCR reads; one entry per CDR3 protein. The sample carries approximately 76,000 distinct CDR3 sequences, around 70% recorded once. The CDR3 length is 16 residues. V was clipped by 4 bases and J by 3 bases, with 17 bases between them. CDR1 and CDR2 (germline): MDHEN, SYDVKM. RNA was extracted from bulk tissue without any cell sorting.

This sequence originates from a woman in her seventies with non-small cell lung cancer. Sequences were obtained from lung tumor tissue. The rearrangement joins TRBV28 to TRBJ2-3; D call uncertain. The CDR3, as DNA: TGTGCCAGCAGTTCTATCCGGGCCCGGCGGACAGATACGCAGTATTTT. Residues: CASSSIRARRTDTQYF.